Listed below are T cell receptor beta chains from one sample, sequenced in a study of response to subunit inactivated influenza vaccine. Via MiXCR, TCRdb re-called the RT-PCR reads, giving one row per CDR3 protein. The sample records about half a million distinct CDR3 sequences, 6.5% to 8% being singletons. The specimen comprised PBMCs from blood, sampled around 25 months after vaccination. The origin of the receptors is a man between 45 and 75 years old who received an inactivated influenza vaccine. Both conserved end residues are part of each CDR3.

v_gene: TRBV20-1; CDR3aa: CSALGLAGGAAYEQYF
v_gene: TRBV6-5; CDR3aa: CASSFQGAIETQYF
v_gene: TRBV4-2; CDR3aa: CASSQDAGETQYF
v_gene: TRBV7-6; CDR3aa: CASSFQPASTDTQYF
v_gene: TRBV29-1; CDR3aa: CSVVMGETQYF
v_gene: TRBV29-1; CDR3aa: CSVQRDGSTDTQYF
v_gene: TRBV20-1; CDR3aa: CSARDTLGGNTDTQYF
v_gene: TRBV10-3; CDR3aa: CAIRTGYGDGYTF
v_gene: TRBV2; CDR3aa: CASNRATYEQYF
v_gene: TRBV20-1; CDR3aa: CSATILTAYNSPLHF
v_gene: TRBV6-1; CDR3aa: CASSTLDRAYSNQPQHF
v_gene: TRBV6-5; CDR3aa: CASSYGTGALNYGYTF
v_gene: TRBV6-5; CDR3aa: CASSYGSGRVNTGELFF
v_gene: TRBV5-1; CDR3aa: CASSSGVRGAFF
v_gene: TRBV29-1; CDR3aa: CSVEWGRTGVVDTQYF
v_gene: TRBV20-1; CDR3aa: CSASYPSGQFF
v_gene: TRBV30; CDR3aa: CAWARTSHREQFF